This TCR beta chain was profiled in a study of shared clonotypes between healthy human individuals. Assay used: immunoSEQ multiplex PCR; TCRdb lists only in-frame clones, some missing. The sample contains about 490,000 clones, almost 80% of which appear only once. This CDR3 has 14 amino acids. Per the germline V gene, CDR1 is SQVTM and CDR2 is ANQGSEA. Deletions cut 5 bases from V and 8 bases from J, with 21 bases between. The source material was PBMCs. This sequence was found in a woman aged 35 to 49 in good health. Some clones in this sample may be carry-over from other donors' samples. The gene calls are TRBV29-1 and TRBJ1-1; D may be TRBD1 (6 bases). The CDR3 DNA is TGCAGCGTTAACCGGGACATAGTAACTTCGGAAGCTTTCTTT. Protein sequence: CSVNRDIVTSEAFF. The full variable domain, rest sourced from reference TRBV29-1 and TRBJ1-1, is SAVISQKPSRDICQRGTSLTIQCQVDSQVTMMFWYRQQPGQSLTLIATANQGSEATYESGFVIDKFPISRPNLTFSTLTVSNMSPEDSSIYLCSVNRDIVTSEAFFGQGTRLTVV.